Sequencing of this T cell receptor (beta chain) was carried out in a study of graft-versus-host responses after intestinal transplantation. Germline CDR1 MNHEY, CDR2 SVGAGI. CDR3 size: 14 residues. This clone was counted only a few times. A read error likely explains this, since a far larger clone differs by one base. Other DNA sequences from this sample encode an identical CDR3 as well. Some clones are missing from TCRdb's copy, which holds only in-frame ones; the method was immunoSEQ multiplex PCR. The sample yields 3,700 or so clones, 20% to 25% seen once. The rearrangement uses TRBV6-5 and TRBJ1-1; no firm D call. Material: alloreactive CD4+ T cells from a mixed lymphocyte reaction culture, obtained before transplantation. Subset of the sample: CFSE-low proliferating T cells sorted from roughly six-day pre-transplant mixed lymphocyte reaction (GvH or HvG direction). This receptor was taken from a human patient who was an organ donor for intestinal transplantation. CDR3 nucleotides: TGTGCCAGCAGTCTCGACACCTTGAACACTGAGGCTTTCTTT. It specifies CASSLDTLNTEAFF.